Sequencing of this T cell receptor (beta chain) was carried out in a study of immune evolution from preneoplasia to lung adenocarcinoma. Study outcomes and limitations: Top clone share appeared to fall from AAH through AIS, MIA, adenocarcinoma. Clonality was highest in normal lung, lower in later-stage lesions apparently.

Between the mid-2010s and the late 2010s, patients underwent resection in Japan or China. Concerning this clone: Its target is not known.

The data were produced by immunoSEQ multiplex PCR, yet TCRdb's version contains in-frame clones alone and is incomplete. The sample has approximately 6,000 clones, about 81% seen once. This CDR3 has 14 amino acids. CDR1 SQVTM and CDR2 ANQGSEA come from the germline V gene. The V gene end was trimmed by 6 bases and the J gene end by 1 base; junction bases not matched to a gene: 7. The chain has TRBV29-1 and TRBJ1-1; 8 nucleotides line up with TRBD1. Material for sequencing was FFPE normal lung tissue adjacent to the tumor. This sequence was found in a person aged 50-69 years with lung adenocarcinoma. CDR3 region: CSVDDRGRNTEAFF. For the CDR3, the DNA is TGCAGCGTCGACGACAGGGGAAGGAACACTGAAGCTTTCTTT.